Listed below are T cell receptor beta chains from one sample, sequenced in a study of blood T cell repertoires in COVID-19. TCRdb's table, derived via immunoSEQ multiplex PCR, lists solely in-frame clones and lacks some. The sample records approximately 200,000 clones, 80% to 90% being singletons. Sample: peripheral blood. The receptors were gathered from a human donor with active or convalescent COVID-19. The donor label of this sample is uncertain. Both conserved end residues are part of each CDR3. The D gene is left open where the match is weak. Size is stated for part of the rows, as once, few or many counts, or as a class when the clone is expanded.

J | V | D | size | CDR3 | DNA
TRBJ1-2 | TRBV10-3 | . | . | CAIRYDSVGGGYTF | TGTGCCATCAGATATGACAGCGTAGGCGGTGGCTACACCTTC
TRBJ1-2 | TRBV3-1/TRBV3-2 | . | . | CASSPRYYGGYGYTF | TGTGCCAGCAGCCCTCGGTATTATGGTGGCTATGGCTACACCTTC
TRBJ1-2 | TRBV9 | TRBD1 | . | CASSVGGQGNYGYTF | TGTGCCAGCAGCGTAGGGGGACAGGGGAACTATGGCTACACCTTC
TRBJ2-3 | TRBV5-1 | TRBD2 | . | CACGAGSTDTQYF | TGCGCCTGCGGAGCGGGAAGCACAGATACGCAGTATTTT
TRBJ2-1 | TRBV5-6 | TRBD2 | . | CASSLAGASGRNEQFF | TGTGCCAGCAGCTTGGCAGGGGCTAGCGGGAGGAATGAGCAGTTCTTC
TRBJ1-1 | TRBV28 | . | . | CASSPPTGLNTEAFF | TGTGCCAGCAGTCCTCCGACAGGCCTGAACACTGAAGCTTTCTTT
TRBJ1-6 | TRBV9 | . | . | CASSVGSGVNSPLHF | TGTGCCAGCAGCGTAGGGTCGGGGGTTAATTCACCCCTCCACTTT
TRBJ2-3 | TRBV7-9 | . | . | CASSLSGGTDTQYF | TGTGCCAGCAGCTTATCCGGGGGCACAGATACGCAGTATTTT
TRBJ2-1 | TRBV7-2 | . | . | CASSSFGNEQFF | TGTGCCAGCAGCTCCTTCGGCAATGAGCAGTTCTTC
TRBJ1-2 | TRBV5-4 | TRBD1 | . | CASSLTGGADYGYTF | TGTGCCAGCAGCTTGACAGGGGGCGCGGACTATGGCTACACCTTC
TRBJ2-1 | TRBV5-4 | TRBD2 | . | CASSPRTSGPYNEQFF | TGTGCCAGCAGCCCCAGGACTAGCGGACCCTACAATGAGCAGTTCTTC
TRBJ2-7 | TRBV5-4 | TRBD2 | once | CASNRAGGKYEQYF | TGTGCCAGCAACCGAGCGGGAGGCAAGTACGAGCAGTACTTC
TRBJ2-1 | TRBV6-1 | . | . | CASSEDFGYNEQFF | TGTGCCAGCAGTGAAGATTTCGGCTACAATGAGCAGTTCTTC
TRBJ1-6 | TRBV11-2 | . | . | CASSLGYRVNSPLHF | TGTGCCAGCAGCTTAGGATACAGGGTGAATTCACCCCTCCACTTT
TRBJ1-4 | TRBV5-1 | TRBD1 | . | CASRGDSSTNEKLFF | TGCGCCAGCAGAGGGGACAGTTCAACTAATGAAAAACTGTTTTTT
TRBJ1-4 | TRBV7-6 | TRBD1 | . | CASSLAGGGEKLFF | TGTGCCAGCAGCTTAGCAGGGGGCGGTGAAAAACTGTTTTTT
TRBJ1-5 | TRBV27 | . | few | CASSLQGLSNQPQHF | TGTGCCAGCAGTTTGCAGGGTCTTAGCAATCAGCCCCAGCATTTT
TRBJ2-3 | TRBV7-9 | . | . | CASSLVGDTQYF | TGTGCCAGCAGCTTAGTCGGAGATACGCAGTATTTT
TRBJ2-1 | TRBV27 | TRBD2 | . | CASSTLQRGGIYNEQFF | TGTGCCAGCAGTACCCTCCAGCGGGGGGGGATTTACAATGAGCAGTTCTTC
TRBJ2-1 | TRBV18 | TRBD2 | . | CASSPAGAYNEQFF | TGTGCCAGCTCACCGGCGGGAGCATACAATGAGCAGTTCTTC
TRBJ2-7 | TRBV7-3 | . | few | CASSYRQGPTEQYF | TGTGCCAGCAGCTATCGTCAGGGCCCTACGGAGCAGTACTTC
TRBJ2-5 | TRBV19 | TRBD1 | . | CASSGQAAYRKTQYF | TGTGCCAGTAGCGGACAGGCCGCTTATAGGAAGACCCAGTACTTC
TRBJ2-1 | TRBV9 | TRBD2 | . | CASSVESGGLGNEQFF | TGTGCCAGCAGCGTAGAAAGCGGGGGCCTCGGCAATGAGCAGTTCTTC
TRBJ2-1 | TRBV30 | . | . | CAWRDPGPRGNEQFF | TGTGCCTGGAGGGACCCCGGCCCTAGGGGGAATGAGCAGTTCTTC
TRBJ2-3 | TRBV14 | . | . | CASSLARDTDTQYF | TGTGCCAGCAGCCTAGCTCGGGACACAGATACGCAGTATTTT
TRBJ2-7 | TRBV7-2 | TRBD2 | . | CASSLAVGTSVWYEQYF | TGTGCCAGCAGCCTCGCTGTGGGGACTAGCGTGTGGTACGAGCAGTACTTC
TRBJ2-5 | TRBV23-1 | TRBD2 | . | CASSPLAGGVQETQYF | TGCGCCAGCAGTCCTCTAGCGGGGGGGGTCCAAGAGACCCAGTACTTC
TRBJ2-7 | TRBV3-1/TRBV3-2 | . | once | CASSQDPDTRQEQYF | TGTGCCAGCAGCCAAGACCCCGACACCCGACAGGAGCAGTACTTC
TRBJ2-2 | TRBV19 | . | . | CASRGGRTGELFF | TGTGCCAGTCGAGGGGGACGAACCGGGGAGCTGTTTTTT
TRBJ1-1 | TRBV3-1/TRBV3-2 | . | . | CASSQSAEAFF | TGTGCCAGCAGCCAATCGGCTGAAGCTTTCTTT
TRBJ2-5 | TRBV7-3 | . | . | CASSPGAAGGQETQYF | TGTGCCAGCAGCCCCGGCGCAGCAGGGGGGCAAGAGACCCAGTACTTC
TRBJ2-1 | TRBV5-1 | TRBD1 | . | CASSGDSSDEQFF | TGCGCCAGCAGCGGGGACAGTTCGGATGAGCAGTTCTTC
TRBJ1-6 | TRBV6-7 | . | . | CASIHEPSGENSPLHF | TGTGCCAGCATCCACGAGCCTTCAGGGGAAAATTCACCCCTCCACTTT
TRBJ2-7 | TRBV4-3 | . | . | CASSLDPGSSYEQYF | TGCGCCAGCAGCCTGGACCCGGGGAGCTCCTACGAGCAGTACTTC
TRBJ2-5 | TRBV24-1 | TRBD1 | few | CATSDPTGEGLSRETQYF | TGTGCCACCAGTGATCCGACAGGGGAAGGACTCTCGAGAGAGACCCAGTACTTC
TRBJ2-1 | TRBV11-2 | TRBD2 | . | CASSLGLAGINEQFF | TGTGCCAGCAGCTTAGGCCTAGCGGGGATAAATGAGCAGTTCTTC
TRBJ2-7 | TRBV6-2/TRBV6-3 | . | . | CASSSVAYEQYF | TGTGCCAGCAGTTCAGTGGCTTACGAGCAGTACTTC